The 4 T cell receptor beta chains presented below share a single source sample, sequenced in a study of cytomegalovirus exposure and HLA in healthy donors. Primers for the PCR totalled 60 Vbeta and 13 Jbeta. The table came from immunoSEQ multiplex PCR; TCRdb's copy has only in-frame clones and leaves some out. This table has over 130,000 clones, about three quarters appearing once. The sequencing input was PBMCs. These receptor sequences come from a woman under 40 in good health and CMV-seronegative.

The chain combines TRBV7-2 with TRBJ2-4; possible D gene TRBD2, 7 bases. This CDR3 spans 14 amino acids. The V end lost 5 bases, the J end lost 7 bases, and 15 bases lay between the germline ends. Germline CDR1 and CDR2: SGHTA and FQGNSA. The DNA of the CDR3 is TGTGCCAGCAGCCCCAGAGGGGGGGGGAACATTCAGTACTTC. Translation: CASSPRGGGNIQYF.

CDR3 sequence reads: CASSPLSRETEAFF. The CDR3 DNA reads TGTGCCAGCAGCCCCTTGAGTCGGGAGACTGAAGCTTTCTTT. V and J are TRBV9 and TRBJ1-1; D is uncertain. The germline V and J ends were trimmed by 4 bases and 5 bases, with 15 bases remaining between them. The length of the CDR3 is 14 residues. Per the germline V gene, CDR1 is SGDLS and CDR2 is YYNGEE.

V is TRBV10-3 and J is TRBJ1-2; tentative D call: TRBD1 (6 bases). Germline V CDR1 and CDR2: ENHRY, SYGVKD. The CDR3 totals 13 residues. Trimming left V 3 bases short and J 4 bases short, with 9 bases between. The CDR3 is CAISDSTGYGYTF. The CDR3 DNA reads TGTGCCATCAGTGACTCGACAGGCTATGGCTACACCTTC.

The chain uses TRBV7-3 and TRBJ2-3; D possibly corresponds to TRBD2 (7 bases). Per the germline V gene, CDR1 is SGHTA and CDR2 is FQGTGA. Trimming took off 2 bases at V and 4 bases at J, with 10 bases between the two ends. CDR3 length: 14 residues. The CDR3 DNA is TGTGCCAGCAGCTTAGGGGGGGGGCCAGATACGCAGTATTTT. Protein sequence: CASSLGGGPDTQYF.